Each of the 8 T cell receptor beta chains below was sequenced from the same sample in a study of Ad26.COV2.S vaccination and SARS-CoV-2 variants. Only in-frame clones appear in the TCRdb table, and some are missing; sequencing was by immunoSEQ multiplex PCR. The repertoire consists of about 440,000 clones, with about 92% occurring once and the leading ten covering around 4.2%. The treatment was: roughly 19 received Ad26.COV2.S at low or high dose, single or two shots; 5 received placebo; per-sample allocation not given. Each sample was drawn 63 days after the first injection (of vaccine or placebo). Sequenced material: peripheral blood, taken in a trial of Ad26.COV2.S vaccine versus placebo. The receptor set was obtained from a person aged 18-60 years who received the Ad26.COV2.S COVID-19 vaccine or a placebo.

This sequence joins TRBV7-9 and TRBJ2-1, with D hard to call. The CDR3 spans 14 residues. Per germline, CDR1 SEHNR and CDR2 FQNEAQ (reference sequence). The V end was cut by 5 bases, the J end by 8 bases, with 16 bases between. The CDR3 loop is CASSGWGFLHEQFF. In nucleotides, the CDR3 is TGTGCCAGCAGCGGATGGGGATTCTTGCATGAGCAGTTCTTC.

V gene TRBV11-1 combines with J gene TRBJ2-1, with TRBD1 identical over 8 bases. CDR1 is SGHAT and CDR2 is FQDESV in the germline V gene (reference sequence). The junction had 6 bases not matched to a gene; V was cut back by 5 bases and J by 3 bases. The CDR3 runs to 15 residues. CDR3 sequence (DNA): TGTGCCAGCAGCGCCGGACAGGGTATCTACAATGAGCAGTTCTTC. Translation gives CASSAGQGIYNEQFF.

The chain carries TRBV5-8 and TRBJ2-7, with a tentative D call TRBD2 (5 bases). The CDR3 spans 14 residues. The germline CDR1 and CDR2 sequences are SGHTS and YDEGEE. V gave up 9 bases and J gave up 6 bases, with 22 bases separating them. CDR3 coding DNA: TGTGCCAACATCAAGCAGGAAGCACGGGGCGAGCAGTACTTC. Residues: CANIKQEARGEQYF.

The V gene is TRBV7-2, the J gene TRBJ2-7, with no clear D. The CDR3 loop spans 13 amino acids. Looked up from germline, CDR1 is SGHTA and CDR2 is FQGNSA. Trimming cost V 0 bases and J 3 bases, with 6 bases left between them. The CDR3 nucleotides are TGTGCCAGCAGCTTAGCGCAAGACTACGAGCAGTACTTC. Protein: CASSLAQDYEQYF.

This rearrangement joins TRBV15 to TRBJ1-1; D not resolved. Germline V gene data show CDR1 as LNHNV and CDR2 as YYDKDF (reference sequence). The CDR3 is made up of 15 amino acids. The V and J ends lost 5 bases and 4 bases respectively, with 17 bases between them. For the CDR3, the DNA is TGTGCCACCAGCCCGCGGGTGCAGGCGATCACTGAAGCTTTCTTT. The encoded protein is CATSPRVQAITEAFF. The full variable domain, with the rest looked up from reference TRBV15 and TRBJ1-1, is DAMVIQNPRYQVTQFGKPVTLSCSQTLNHNVMYWYQQKSSQAPKLLFHYYDKDFNNEADTPDNFQSRRPNTSFCFLDIRSPGLGDTAMYLCATSPRVQAITEAFFGQGTRLTVV.

This chain uses TRBV9 with TRBJ2-2; 8 bases line up with TRBD1. The CDR3 is 15 amino acids. The germline gives CDR1 SGDLS, CDR2 YYNGEE. J lost 5 bases, V lost 10 bases, and 13 bases had no gene match. In nucleotides, the CDR3 is TGTGCCGGGGAAGGACGGGACAGGTTAACCGGGGAGCTGTTTTTT. The encoded protein is CAGEGRDRLTGELFF.

This clone came up a few times. This chain links TRBV3-1 (or the pseudogene TRBV3-2) with TRBJ1-1; D ambiguous. Looked up from germline, CDR1 is LGHDT and CDR2 is YNNKEL (reference sequence). Trimming left V 3 bases short and J 3 bases short, with 8 bases between. CDR3 length: 13 amino acids. CDR3 bases: TGTGCCAGCAGCCAGTGGTTGGACACTGAAGCTTTCTTT. It yields the protein CASSQWLDTEAFF.

This clone appeared once. The CDR3 nucleotides are TGTGCCAGTAGTATTCCACTAGCGGGAGCCCAACACGAGCAGTACTTC. This codes for CASSIPLAGAQHEQYF. The chain recombines TRBV19 with TRBJ2-7; 11 nucleotides align to TRBD2. Germline lookup yields CDR1 LNHDA and CDR2 SQIVND (reference sequence). The CDR3 runs 16 residues. After removal of 3 bases from V and 5 bases from J, the junction contained 9 bases not matched to a gene.